Reported below is one T cell receptor (beta chain). Its recognized antigen is unknown. No base qualities exist here, and no much larger clone lies one base off it. The sample comes from a study of technical replicates of blood from several donors (dated by TCRdb to about 2017). Reading the germline V gene (reference sequence) gives CDR1 LNHNV and CDR2 YYDKDF. At the junction V is shortened by 3 bases and J by 3 bases; bases outside the gene matches: 4. The CDR3 numbers 14 residues from cysteine through phenylalanine. Only the CDR3 DNA is retained, 42 bases long and in frame from the first base. The library was prepared using the immunoSEQ multiplex PCR assay. Here the immuneACCESS table is served through TCRdb, limited to in-frame sequences with V and J called. Missing clones are a known gap in these copies; in checked studies unresolved V genes cover under half, and the rest lacks a known reason. Recorded for this sample are 70,000 or so clones; 91% of them occurred a single time. In total, the top ten clones hold 0.37% of the sample.

Sequenced material: T cells isolated from PBMCs. The V and J genes are TRBV15 and TRBJ2-5, with 7 bases aligning to TRBD1. This clonotype originated in a human donor in good health. Some clones in this sample may be carry-over from other donors' samples. The DNA reads as follows: TGTGCCACCAGCAGCCCCGGGACAGAAGAGACCCAGTACTTC. Translated, it gives CATSSPGTEETQYF.